The rows below give T cell receptor beta chains drawn from one sample of a study of vaccination and CD4 T cells after COVID-19. In TCRdb, the PCR reads were re-called with MiXCR into one record per CDR3 protein. The sample shows about 14,000 distinct CDR3 sequences, around 43% of them seen only once. These receptors' targets are unknown. The sample was CD4+ T cells from blood, cultured in vitro. The receptors originated from a human donor who had recovered from COVID-19. Each CDR3 is given with its conserved first and last residue. Fields, in order: CDR3 protein, CDR3 DNA, clone size, J gene, V gene, D gene. A D gene is named only where the DNA matches it firmly. Clone size is stated in some rows and not others, as once, few, many or a class when expanded.

CASSPPDRERWAEQFF,TGTGCCAGCAGCCCCCCAGACAGGGAAAGATGGGCTGAGCAGTTCTTC,-,TRBJ2-1,TRBV9,TRBD1
CSVGQGQTEAFF,TGCAGCGTGGGACAGGGACAGACTGAAGCTTTCTTT,-,TRBJ1-1,TRBV29-1,TRBD1
CASSLGVNRDRAVEQYF,TGTGCCAGCAGCTTGGGGGTAAACCGGGACAGGGCGGTCGAGCAGTACTTC,once,TRBJ2-7,TRBV5-4,TRBD1
CASSLPRDTTNQPQHF,TGTGCCAGCAGCCTCCCCCGGGACACCACAAATCAGCCCCAGCATTTT,-,TRBJ1-5,TRBV6-1,-
CASRTAQETQYF,TGTGCCAGCAGAACAGCTCAAGAGACCCAGTACTTC,-,TRBJ2-5,TRBV6-1,-
CASSQEVGQGGEEKLFF,TGTGCCAGCAGCCAAGAGGTGGGGCAGGGGGGTGAGGAAAAACTGTTTTTT,-,TRBJ1-4,TRBV4-2,TRBD1
CAWKRLAGAETTGELFF,TGTGCCTGGAAGCGGCTAGCGGGAGCGGAGACCACCGGGGAGCTGTTTTTT,-,TRBJ2-2,TRBV30,TRBD2
CASSSSGASTDTQYF,TGTGCCAGCAGTTCCAGCGGAGCTAGCACAGATACGCAGTATTTT,-,TRBJ2-3,TRBV6-5,-
CSARVRQGAYGYTF,TGCAGTGCTAGAGTCCGTCAGGGAGCTTATGGCTACACCTTC,few,TRBJ1-2,TRBV20-1,-
CASSLLDGTTGELFF,TGTGCCAGCAGCTTACTGGATGGAACCACCGGGGAGCTGTTTTTT,few,TRBJ2-2,TRBV12-3/TRBV12-4,-
CSARDPQGPSAPLHF,TGCAGTGCTAGAGATCCACAGGGCCCCTCTGCACCCCTCCACTTT,few,TRBJ1-6,TRBV20-1,-
CASSFLAVPRYGYTF,TGTGCCAGCAGCTTCCTGGCGGTTCCGAGGTATGGCTACACCTTC,-,TRBJ1-2,TRBV7-9,-